This TCR beta chain was captured in a study of blood T cell repertoires in COVID-19. Study context: Researchers got acute and convalescent COVID-19 samples from the United States, Italy and Spain.

Sequenced by immunoSEQ multiplex PCR; TCRdb stores in-frame clones only, minus some. The data hold around 170,000 clones, with about 85% observed a single time. To note about this clone: Additional DNA sequences in this sample encode the identical CDR3.

CDR3 length equals 15 residues. The germline CDR1 and CDR2 sequences are SGHTA and FQGNSA. V gave up 4 bases and J gave up 1 base; unmatched junction bases: 3. This receptor was taken from a man in his 70s who had recovered from COVID-19. This chain connects TRBV7-2 to TRBJ2-7, with 11 bases fitting TRBD2. Sequencing was carried out using peripheral blood. DNA for the CDR3: TGTGCCAGCAGCTCTATAGCGGGAGGGTCCTACGAGCAGTACTTC. Translating it yields CASSSIAGGSYEQYF.